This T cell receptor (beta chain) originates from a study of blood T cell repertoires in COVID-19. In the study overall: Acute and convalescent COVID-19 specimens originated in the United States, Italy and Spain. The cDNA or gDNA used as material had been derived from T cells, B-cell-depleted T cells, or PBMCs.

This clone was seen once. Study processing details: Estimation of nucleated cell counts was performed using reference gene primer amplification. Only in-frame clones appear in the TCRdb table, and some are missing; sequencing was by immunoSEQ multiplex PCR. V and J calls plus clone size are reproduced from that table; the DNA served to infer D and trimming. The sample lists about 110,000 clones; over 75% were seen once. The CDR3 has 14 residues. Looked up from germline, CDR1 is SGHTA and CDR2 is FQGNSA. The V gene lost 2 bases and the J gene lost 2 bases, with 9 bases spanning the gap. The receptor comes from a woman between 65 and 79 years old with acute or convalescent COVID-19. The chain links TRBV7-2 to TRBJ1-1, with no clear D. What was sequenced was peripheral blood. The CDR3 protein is CASSLHAGNTEAFF. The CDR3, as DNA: TGTGCCAGCAGCTTACATGCGGGCAACACTGAAGCTTTCTTT.